A selection of T cell receptor beta chains follows, all from one sample in a study of cytomegalovirus exposure and HLA in healthy donors. Libraries were prepared by immunoSEQ multiplex PCR; TCRdb keeps only in-frame clonotypes and omits some of them. The sample holds about 190,000 clones, 70% to 90% seen once. Sequencing was performed on PBMCs. All receptors come from a woman under 40 in good health and CMV-seronegative. The CDR3 runs from the conserved cysteine through the conserved F or W. A D gene is named only where the DNA matches it firmly. The size entry is marked missing in some rows and otherwise reads once, few, many or a size class.

CDR3 protein: CASSQGSNQPQHF; CDR3 DNA: TGTGCCAGTTCACAGGGTAGCAATCAGCCCCAGCATTTT; D gene: .; clone size: few; V gene: TRBV6-1; J gene: TRBJ1-5
CDR3 protein: CASSATGLAPATQYF; CDR3 DNA: TGCGCCAGCAGCGCCACGGGACTGGCCCCGGCGACCCAGTACTTC; D gene: .; clone size: .; V gene: TRBV5-1; J gene: TRBJ2-5
CDR3 protein: CATGQGSTEAFF; CDR3 DNA: TGTGCCACAGGACAGGGGAGCACTGAAGCTTTCTTT; D gene: TRBD1; clone size: .; V gene: TRBV19; J gene: TRBJ1-1
CDR3 protein: CASSLSGGVLNEQFF; CDR3 DNA: TGTGCCAGCAGCCTTAGCGGGGGGGTACTTAATGAGCAGTTCTTC; D gene: TRBD2; clone size: .; V gene: TRBV7-6; J gene: TRBJ2-1
CDR3 protein: CASSLLRGGDEQYF; CDR3 DNA: TGTGCCAGCAGCTTACTTAGGGGCGGGGATGAGCAGTACTTC; D gene: .; clone size: few; V gene: TRBV7-9; J gene: TRBJ2-7
CDR3 protein: CASSRFGSGETQYF; CDR3 DNA: TGTGCCAGCAGTCGCTTCGGGTCGGGGGAGACCCAGTACTTC; D gene: .; clone size: .; V gene: TRBV7-2; J gene: TRBJ2-5
CDR3 protein: CASSLAILETSEAFF; CDR3 DNA: TGTGCCAGCAGCTTAGCGATCCTCGAAACCAGTGAAGCTTTCTTT; D gene: .; clone size: few; V gene: TRBV11-2; J gene: TRBJ1-1
CDR3 protein: CASSLATGDNEQFF; CDR3 DNA: TGTGCCAGCAGCTTGGCGACGGGGGACAATGAGCAGTTCTTC; D gene: .; clone size: .; V gene: TRBV5-4; J gene: TRBJ2-1
CDR3 protein: CASSRDRDTGYTF; CDR3 DNA: TGTGCCAGCAGTAGGGACAGGGACACGGGCTACACCTTC; D gene: TRBD1; clone size: .; V gene: TRBV6-5; J gene: TRBJ1-2
CDR3 protein: CATSPGDREEKLFF; CDR3 DNA: TGTGCCACCAGCCCCGGGGACAGGGAAGAAAAACTGTTTTTT; D gene: TRBD1; clone size: .; V gene: TRBV15; J gene: TRBJ1-4
CDR3 protein: CASSLDYRPIINYEQYF; CDR3 DNA: TGCGCCAGCAGCTTGGATTACAGACCTATAATTAACTACGAGCAGTACTTC; D gene: .; clone size: .; V gene: TRBV5-1; J gene: TRBJ2-7
CDR3 protein: CACDRGAEAFF; CDR3 DNA: TGTGCCTGTGACAGGGGCGCTGAAGCTTTCTTT; D gene: TRBD1; clone size: .; V gene: TRBV30; J gene: TRBJ1-1
CDR3 protein: CASRSGQGVGNEQFF; CDR3 DNA: TGTGCCAGCAGGTCGGGACAGGGGGTGGGGAATGAGCAGTTCTTC; D gene: TRBD1; clone size: .; V gene: TRBV5-4; J gene: TRBJ2-1
CDR3 protein: CASSLGPPTEAFF; CDR3 DNA: TGTGCCAGCAGCCTAGGGCCCCCCACTGAAGCTTTCTTT; D gene: .; clone size: .; V gene: TRBV7-2; J gene: TRBJ1-1
CDR3 protein: CASSRSGRPQETQYF; CDR3 DNA: TGTGCCAGCAGTCGTAGCGGGAGACCCCAAGAGACCCAGTACTTC; D gene: TRBD2; clone size: .; V gene: TRBV6-5; J gene: TRBJ2-5
CDR3 protein: CASSPGLEGTQYF; CDR3 DNA: TGTGCTAGCAGCCCCGGACTGGAGGGGACCCAATACTTC; D gene: .; clone size: .; V gene: TRBV7-7; J gene: TRBJ2-5
CDR3 protein: CASSQGSQLNTEAFF; CDR3 DNA: TGCGCCAGCAGCCAAGGAAGTCAGTTGAACACTGAAGCTTTCTTT; D gene: .; clone size: .; V gene: TRBV4-1; J gene: TRBJ1-1
CDR3 protein: CAASGLPPHTEAFF; CDR3 DNA: TGTGCCGCAAGTGGACTTCCTCCACACACTGAAGCTTTCTTT; D gene: .; clone size: .; V gene: TRBV6-1; J gene: TRBJ1-1
CDR3 protein: CASSKTRYNEQFF; CDR3 DNA: TGTGCCAGCAGTAAAACACGTTACAATGAGCAGTTCTTC; D gene: .; clone size: .; V gene: TRBV6-1; J gene: TRBJ2-1
CDR3 protein: CASSSGSYEQYF; CDR3 DNA: TGTGCCAGCTCATCCGGCTCCTACGAGCAGTACTTC; D gene: .; clone size: .; V gene: TRBV18; J gene: TRBJ2-7
CDR3 protein: CANGQAQSGELFF; CDR3 DNA: TGTGCCAACGGACAGGCCCAGTCCGGGGAGCTGTTTTTT; D gene: TRBD1; clone size: .; V gene: TRBV2; J gene: TRBJ2-2
CDR3 protein: CASSLEGGKAFF; CDR3 DNA: TGTGCCAGCAGCTTGGAAGGAGGTAAAGCTTTCTTT; D gene: .; clone size: .; V gene: TRBV7-9; J gene: TRBJ1-1
CDR3 protein: CASSLELAGAGGETQYF; CDR3 DNA: TGCGCCAGCAGCTTGGAATTAGCGGGCGCCGGGGGGGAGACCCAGTACTTC; D gene: TRBD2; clone size: .; V gene: TRBV5-1; J gene: TRBJ2-5
CDR3 protein: CASSQSRGLIYETQYF; CDR3 DNA: TGTGCCAGCAGTCAAAGCAGGGGGCTAATTTACGAGACCCAGTACTTC; D gene: TRBD1; clone size: .; V gene: TRBV6-6; J gene: TRBJ2-5
CDR3 protein: CASIMTGGYSQPQHF; CDR3 DNA: TGTGCCAGCATCATGACAGGGGGCTACAGTCAGCCCCAGCATTTT; D gene: TRBD1; clone size: few; V gene: TRBV6-1; J gene: TRBJ1-5
CDR3 protein: CASSFGQALYEQYF; CDR3 DNA: TGTGCCAGCAGTTTTGGACAGGCTCTCTACGAGCAGTACTTC; D gene: TRBD1; clone size: once; V gene: TRBV28; J gene: TRBJ2-7
CDR3 protein: CASSSDSPDTQYF; CDR3 DNA: TGCGCCAGCAGCTCAGACAGCCCAGATACGCAGTATTTT; D gene: .; clone size: .; V gene: TRBV5-1; J gene: TRBJ2-3
CDR3 protein: CASSGGEAYEQYF; CDR3 DNA: TGTGCCAGCAGCGGGGGGGAAGCCTACGAGCAGTACTTC; D gene: .; clone size: .; V gene: TRBV9; J gene: TRBJ2-7
CDR3 protein: CASSSGTLNRDEQFF; CDR3 DNA: TGCGCCAGCAGCAGCGGGACATTAAACCGGGATGAGCAGTTCTTC; D gene: .; clone size: .; V gene: TRBV5-1; J gene: TRBJ2-1
CDR3 protein: CASSFAQGNTGELFF; CDR3 DNA: TGCGCCAGCAGCTTCGCCCAGGGGAACACCGGGGAGCTGTTTTTT; D gene: .; clone size: .; V gene: TRBV5-1; J gene: TRBJ2-2
CDR3 protein: CASSLGGGWYEQYF; CDR3 DNA: TGCGCCAGCAGCTTGGGAGGGGGTTGGTACGAGCAGTACTTC; D gene: .; clone size: .; V gene: TRBV5-1; J gene: TRBJ2-7
CDR3 protein: CASSDRGIYNEQFF; CDR3 DNA: TGTGCCAGCAGCGACCGGGGGATCTACAATGAGCAGTTCTTC; D gene: .; clone size: .; V gene: TRBV5-6; J gene: TRBJ2-1
CDR3 protein: CSVPSGSGSYVEQFF; CDR3 DNA: TGCAGCGTCCCGTCAGGGAGCGGGAGTTATGTTGAGCAGTTCTTC; D gene: TRBD2; clone size: .; V gene: TRBV29-1; J gene: TRBJ2-1
CDR3 protein: CASSSRTSNEQYF; CDR3 DNA: TGTGCCAGCAGTTCACGGACTAGCAACGAGCAGTACTTC; D gene: TRBD2; clone size: .; V gene: TRBV27; J gene: TRBJ2-7
CDR3 protein: CASSGPPPGLALQETQYF; CDR3 DNA: TGTGCCAGCAGTGGCCCCCCCCCGGGACTAGCCCTACAAGAGACCCAGTACTTC; D gene: TRBD2; clone size: .; V gene: TRBV25-1; J gene: TRBJ2-5
CDR3 protein: CAWSLGLAGGPGNEQFF; CDR3 DNA: TGTGCCTGGAGTCTCGGACTAGCGGGGGGGCCCGGCAATGAGCAGTTCTTC; D gene: TRBD2; clone size: .; V gene: TRBV30; J gene: TRBJ2-1
CDR3 protein: CASSNSGDSYNEQFF; CDR3 DNA: TGCGCCAGCAGCAATAGCGGGGACTCCTACAATGAGCAGTTCTTC; D gene: TRBD2; clone size: once; V gene: TRBV5-1; J gene: TRBJ2-1
CDR3 protein: CASSEAGNTEAFF; CDR3 DNA: TGTGCCAGCAGTGAAGCAGGGAACACTGAAGCTTTCTTT; D gene: .; clone size: .; V gene: TRBV6-5; J gene: TRBJ1-1
CDR3 protein: CASSVGAGEENGELFF; CDR3 DNA: TGTGCCAGCAGCGTCGGTGCGGGCGAGGAGAACGGGGAGCTGTTTTTT; D gene: .; clone size: .; V gene: TRBV9; J gene: TRBJ2-2
CDR3 protein: CASSTQLAGGYNEQFF; CDR3 DNA: TGTGCCAGTAGTACCCAACTAGCGGGGGGATACAATGAGCAGTTCTTC; D gene: TRBD2; clone size: .; V gene: TRBV19; J gene: TRBJ2-1
CDR3 protein: CASSVNPGDQETQYF; CDR3 DNA: TGTGCCAGCAGCGTAAACCCGGGAGACCAAGAGACCCAGTACTTC; D gene: .; clone size: .; V gene: TRBV9; J gene: TRBJ2-5
CDR3 protein: CAWSVGSGGTDTQYF; CDR3 DNA: TGTGCCTGGAGTGTAGGTAGCGGCGGGACAGATACGCAGTATTTT; D gene: .; clone size: .; V gene: TRBV30; J gene: TRBJ2-3
CDR3 protein: CASRPTEYYGYTF; CDR3 DNA: TGTGCCAGTCGACCGACAGAATACTATGGCTACACCTTC; D gene: .; clone size: .; V gene: TRBV19; J gene: TRBJ1-2
CDR3 protein: CASSLRGTNQPQHF; CDR3 DNA: TGTGCCAGCAGCTTGCGTGGGACTAATCAGCCCCAGCATTTT; D gene: .; clone size: .; V gene: TRBV27; J gene: TRBJ1-5
CDR3 protein: CASSSRGQPQHF; CDR3 DNA: TGTGCCAGCAGTTCCAGGGGGCAGCCCCAGCATTTT; D gene: TRBD1; clone size: .; V gene: TRBV28; J gene: TRBJ1-5
CDR3 protein: CASSEQGVFYEQYF; CDR3 DNA: TGCGCCAGCAGTGAACAGGGGGTATTTTACGAGCAGTACTTC; D gene: TRBD1; clone size: .; V gene: TRBV10-2; J gene: TRBJ2-7
CDR3 protein: CASSLRRGGYGEQFF; CDR3 DNA: TGCGCCAGCAGCTTGAGACGGGGGGGTTATGGTGAGCAGTTCTTC; D gene: TRBD2; clone size: .; V gene: TRBV5-1; J gene: TRBJ2-1
CDR3 protein: CASSSRQGATGELFF; CDR3 DNA: TGTGCCAGCAGCTCCCGACAGGGGGCCACCGGGGAGCTGTTTTTT; D gene: TRBD1; clone size: .; V gene: TRBV5-4; J gene: TRBJ2-2
CDR3 protein: CASSPLAGYSYEQYF; CDR3 DNA: TGTGCCAGCAGCCCTCTAGCGGGATATTCCTACGAGCAGTACTTC; D gene: TRBD2; clone size: .; V gene: TRBV5-5; J gene: TRBJ2-7
CDR3 protein: CASCRLAGSDTQYF; CDR3 DNA: TGTGCCAGCTGCAGACTAGCGGGATCAGATACGCAGTATTTT; D gene: TRBD2; clone size: .; V gene: TRBV7-6; J gene: TRBJ2-3
CDR3 protein: CASSPDRDQPQHF; CDR3 DNA: TGTGCCAGCTCACCCGACAGGGACCAGCCCCAGCATTTT; D gene: TRBD1; clone size: .; V gene: TRBV18; J gene: TRBJ1-5
CDR3 protein: CASRMVGGNSEQYF; CDR3 DNA: TGTGCCAGCAGGATGGTGGGGGGGAACAGCGAGCAGTACTTC; D gene: TRBD2; clone size: .; V gene: TRBV28; J gene: TRBJ2-7
CDR3 protein: CASSWGTSGPYNEQFF; CDR3 DNA: TGTGCCAGCAGCTGGGGGACTAGCGGTCCCTACAATGAGCAGTTCTTC; D gene: TRBD2; clone size: once; V gene: TRBV5-6; J gene: TRBJ2-1
CDR3 protein: CASTIDREHTEAFF; CDR3 DNA: TGCGCCAGCACCATAGACAGGGAGCACACTGAAGCTTTCTTT; D gene: TRBD1; clone size: .; V gene: TRBV5-1; J gene: TRBJ1-1
CDR3 protein: CASGEASNGDWGNQPQHF; CDR3 DNA: TGCGCCAGCGGAGAGGCCTCCAATGGGGACTGGGGCAATCAGCCCCAGCATTTT; D gene: .; clone size: few; V gene: TRBV5-1; J gene: TRBJ1-5
CDR3 protein: CASSLQVGARQETQYF; CDR3 DNA: TGCGCCAGCAGCTTGCAGGTGGGGGCCCGCCAAGAGACCCAGTACTTC; D gene: .; clone size: .; V gene: TRBV5-1; J gene: TRBJ2-5
CDR3 protein: CASSIRRGRRETQYF; CDR3 DNA: TGTGCCAGTAGTATACGGCGGGGGCGAAGGGAGACCCAGTACTTC; D gene: .; clone size: .; V gene: TRBV19; J gene: TRBJ2-5
CDR3 protein: CASSYGGDRDDEQFF; CDR3 DNA: TGTGCCAGCAGTTACGGGGGGGACAGGGACGATGAGCAGTTCTTC; D gene: TRBD1; clone size: .; V gene: TRBV6-6; J gene: TRBJ2-1
CDR3 protein: CAISEGYSRFQETQYF; CDR3 DNA: TGTGCCATCAGTGAGGGTTACAGTCGTTTCCAAGAGACCCAGTACTTC; D gene: .; clone size: .; V gene: TRBV10-3; J gene: TRBJ2-5